This T cell receptor (beta chain) was obtained from a study of CD8 T cells in Susac syndrome. Roughly 0.45 to 1 ug RNA was reverse transcribed with random hexamers. Each CDR3 protein gets one entry after TCRdb re-called the immunoSEQ multiplex PCR reads with MiXCR. The sample consists of about 50,000 distinct CDR3 sequences, 93% of them appearing once. There are 15 residues in the CDR3. Looked up from germline, CDR1 is WNHNN and CDR2 is SYGVQD (reference sequence). The ends were cut back, 0 bases at V and 5 bases at J, with 13 bases in the middle. The chain recombines TRBV10-1 with TRBJ2-5, with D uncertain. The specimen sequenced was CD8+ T cells from PBMCs. The receptor's source is a human donor with multiple sclerosis. CDR3 residues: CASSESTRVGETQYF. The CDR3 region has the DNA TGCGCCAGCAGTGAGTCGACTCGGGTTGGGGAGACCCAGTACTTC.